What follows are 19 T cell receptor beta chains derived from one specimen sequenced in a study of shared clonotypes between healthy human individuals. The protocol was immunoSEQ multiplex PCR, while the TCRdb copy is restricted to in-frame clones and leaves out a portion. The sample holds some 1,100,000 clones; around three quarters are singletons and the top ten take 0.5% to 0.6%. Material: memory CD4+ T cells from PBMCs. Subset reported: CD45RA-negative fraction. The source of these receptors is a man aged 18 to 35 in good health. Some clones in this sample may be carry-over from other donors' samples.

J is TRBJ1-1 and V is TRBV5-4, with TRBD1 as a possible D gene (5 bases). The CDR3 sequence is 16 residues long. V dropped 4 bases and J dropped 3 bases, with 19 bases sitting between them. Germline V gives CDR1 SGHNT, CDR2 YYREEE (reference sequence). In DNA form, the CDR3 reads TGTGCCAGCAGCCCCCCCTCCCGGGGGGACCACACTGAAGCTTTCTTT. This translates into CASSPPSRGDHTEAFF.

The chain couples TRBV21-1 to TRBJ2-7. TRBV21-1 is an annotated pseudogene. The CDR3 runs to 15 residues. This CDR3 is CAVFGRWVRSYEQYF. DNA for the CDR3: TGTGCCGTTTTTGGCCGGTGGGTTCGCTCCTACGAGCAGTACTTC.

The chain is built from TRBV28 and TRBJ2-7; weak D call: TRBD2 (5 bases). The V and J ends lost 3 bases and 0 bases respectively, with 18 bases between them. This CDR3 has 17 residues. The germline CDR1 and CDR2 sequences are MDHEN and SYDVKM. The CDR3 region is CASSFPLVWENSYEQYF. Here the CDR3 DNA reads TGTGCCAGCAGTTTCCCGCTCGTGTGGGAGAACTCCTACGAGCAGTACTTC.

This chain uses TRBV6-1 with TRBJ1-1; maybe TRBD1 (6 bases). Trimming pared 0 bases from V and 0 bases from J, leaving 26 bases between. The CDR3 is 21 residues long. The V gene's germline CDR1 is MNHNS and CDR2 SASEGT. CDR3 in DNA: TGTGCCAGCAGTGAAGCGGCCCAACAGGGACTATTACCCCCTATGAACACTGAAGCTTTCTTT. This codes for CASSEAAQQGLLPPMNTEAFF.

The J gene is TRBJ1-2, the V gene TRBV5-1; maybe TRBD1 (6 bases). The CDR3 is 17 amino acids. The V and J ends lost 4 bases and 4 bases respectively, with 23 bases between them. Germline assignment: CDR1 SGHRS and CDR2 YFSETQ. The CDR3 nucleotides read TGCGCCAGCAGCCAACTCCCACAGGGCCGCGGGGCCTATGGCTACACCTTC. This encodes CASSQLPQGRGAYGYTF.

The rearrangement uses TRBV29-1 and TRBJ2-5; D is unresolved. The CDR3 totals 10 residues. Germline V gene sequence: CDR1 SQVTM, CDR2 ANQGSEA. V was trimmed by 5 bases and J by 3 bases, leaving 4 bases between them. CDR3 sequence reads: CSVLEETQYF. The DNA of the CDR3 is TGCAGCGTTCTGGAAGAGACCCAGTACTTC.

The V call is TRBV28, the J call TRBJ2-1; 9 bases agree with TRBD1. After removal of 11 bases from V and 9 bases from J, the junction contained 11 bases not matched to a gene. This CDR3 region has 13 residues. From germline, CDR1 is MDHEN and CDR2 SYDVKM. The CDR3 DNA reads TGTGCCGGTGGGACAGGGTCCCCCATTGAGCAGTTCTTC. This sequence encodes CAGGTGSPIEQFF. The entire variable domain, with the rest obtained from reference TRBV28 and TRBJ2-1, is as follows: DVKVTQSSRYLVKRTGEKVFLECVQDMDHENMFWYRQDPGLGLRLIYFSYDVKMKEKGDIPEGYSVSREKKERFSLILESASTNQTSMYLCAGGTGSPIEQFFGPGTRLTVL.

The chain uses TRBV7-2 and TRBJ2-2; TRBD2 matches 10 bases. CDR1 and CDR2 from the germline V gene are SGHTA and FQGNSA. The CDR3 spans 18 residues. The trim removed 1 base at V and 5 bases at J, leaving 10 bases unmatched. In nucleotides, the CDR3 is TGTGCCAGCAGCTTAGTTCCTAGCGGGAGATTGAGGACCGGGGAGCTGTTTTTT. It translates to CASSLVPSGRLRTGELFF.

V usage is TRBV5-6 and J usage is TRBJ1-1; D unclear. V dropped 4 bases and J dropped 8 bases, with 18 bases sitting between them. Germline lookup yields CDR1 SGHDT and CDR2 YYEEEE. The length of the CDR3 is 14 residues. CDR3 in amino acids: CASSPGLGMEEAFF. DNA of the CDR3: TGTGCCAGCAGCCCCGGATTAGGGATGGAGGAAGCTTTCTTT.

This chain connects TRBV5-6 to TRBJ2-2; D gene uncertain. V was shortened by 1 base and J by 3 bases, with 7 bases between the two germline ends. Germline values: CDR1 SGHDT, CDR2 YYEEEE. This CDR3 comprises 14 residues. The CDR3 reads CASSLTLHTGELFF. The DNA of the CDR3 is TGTGCCAGCAGCTTGACACTGCACACCGGGGAGCTGTTTTTT.

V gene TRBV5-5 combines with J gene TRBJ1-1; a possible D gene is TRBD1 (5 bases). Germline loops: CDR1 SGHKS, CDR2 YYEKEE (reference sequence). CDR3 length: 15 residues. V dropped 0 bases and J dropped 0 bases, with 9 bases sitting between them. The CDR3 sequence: CASSLGGTLNTEAFF. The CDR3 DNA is TGTGCCAGCAGCTTGGGGGGGACCCTGAACACTGAAGCTTTCTTT.

CDR3 residues: CASSLATGTDTQYF. In nucleotides, the CDR3 is TGTGCCAGCAGCTTAGCGACCGGCACAGATACGCAGTATTTT. The gene calls are TRBV7-2 and TRBJ2-3; D is undetermined. The ends were cut back, 0 bases at V and 1 base at J, with 5 bases in the middle. CDR3 size: 14 residues. The V gene's germline CDR1 is SGHTA and CDR2 FQGNSA.

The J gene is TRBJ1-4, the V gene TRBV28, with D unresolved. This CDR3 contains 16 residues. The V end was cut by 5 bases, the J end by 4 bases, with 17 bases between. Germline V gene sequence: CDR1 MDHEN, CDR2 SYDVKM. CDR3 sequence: CASSPPAGPINEKLFF. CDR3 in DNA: TGTGCCAGCAGTCCGCCGGCTGGTCCCATTAATGAAAAACTGTTTTTT.

For the CDR3, the DNA is TGTGCCAGCAGCTTCCGGGGACTAGCGGCAGAGACCCAGTACTTC. Amino acids: CASSFRGLAAETQYF. This chain links TRBV7-3 with TRBJ2-5; 11 bases are a match to TRBD2. The CDR3 length is 15 residues. Unmatched junction bases numbered 4, after V lost 3 bases and J lost 4 bases. Looked up from germline, CDR1 is SGHTA and CDR2 is FQGTGA.

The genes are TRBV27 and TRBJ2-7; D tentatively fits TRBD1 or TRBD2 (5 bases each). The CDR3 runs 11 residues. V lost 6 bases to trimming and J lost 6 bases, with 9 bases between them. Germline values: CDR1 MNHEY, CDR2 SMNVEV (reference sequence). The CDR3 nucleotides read TGTGCCAGCAGATGGGGGAGCGAGCAGTACTTC. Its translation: CASRWGSEQYF.

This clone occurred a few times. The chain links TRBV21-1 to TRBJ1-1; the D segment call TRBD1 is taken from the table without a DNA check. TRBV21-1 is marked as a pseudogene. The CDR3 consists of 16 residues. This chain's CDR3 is CASPSRGTGMNTEAFF. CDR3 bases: TGTGCCAGTCCCTCAAGGGGTACAGGGATGAACACTGAAGCTTTCTTT.

CDR3 nucleotide sequence: TGTGCCAGCAGCTCCCAGGGTCTACGATTCAATGAGCAGTTCTTC. Translating gives CASSSQGLRFNEQFF. The V call is TRBV7-8, the J call TRBJ2-1; maybe TRBD1 (5 bases). Germline V gives CDR1 SGHVS, CDR2 FQNEAQ. The CDR3 covers 15 residues. The germline V and J ends were trimmed by 4 bases and 6 bases, with 16 bases remaining between them.

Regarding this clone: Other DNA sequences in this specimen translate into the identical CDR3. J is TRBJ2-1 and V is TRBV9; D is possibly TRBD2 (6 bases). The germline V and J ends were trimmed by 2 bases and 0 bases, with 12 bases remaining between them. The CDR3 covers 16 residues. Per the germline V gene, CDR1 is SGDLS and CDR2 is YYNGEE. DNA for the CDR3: TGTGCCAGCAGCGTGGGGGGATTAAGCTCCTACAATGAGCAGTTCTTC. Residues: CASSVGGLSSYNEQFF.

The CDR3 DNA reads TGCGCCAGCAGCCTAAAGCGGGAGGGCCTCTACACAGATACGCAGTATTTT. Residues: CASSLKREGLYTDTQYF. The chain uses TRBV5-1 and TRBJ2-3; 10 positions match TRBD2. Unmatched junction bases numbered 10, after V lost 4 bases and J lost 2 bases. The CDR3 totals 17 residues. The germline V gene has CDR1 SGHRS and CDR2 YFSETQ.